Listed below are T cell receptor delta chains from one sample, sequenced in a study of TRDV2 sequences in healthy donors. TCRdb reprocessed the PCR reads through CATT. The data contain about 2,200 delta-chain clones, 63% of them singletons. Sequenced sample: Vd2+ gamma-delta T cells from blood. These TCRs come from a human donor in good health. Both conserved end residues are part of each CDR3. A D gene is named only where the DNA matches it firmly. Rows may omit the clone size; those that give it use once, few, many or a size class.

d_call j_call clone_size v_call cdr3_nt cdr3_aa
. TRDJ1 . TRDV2 TGTGCCTGTGACACCGTCGGGAGCACCGATAAACTCATCTTT CACDTVGSTDKLIF
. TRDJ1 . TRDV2 TGTGCCTGTGACCCTTTGGGCCTTAGGACCGATAAACTCATCTTT CACDPLGLRTDKLIF
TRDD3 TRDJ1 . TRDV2 TGTGCCTGTGACACCGTGGGGGAACCGTACACCGATAAACTCATCTTT CACDTVGEPYTDKLIF
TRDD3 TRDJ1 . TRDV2 TGTGCCTGTGACCGGCTGGGGGCCCACGATAAACTCATCTTT CACDRLGAHDKLIF
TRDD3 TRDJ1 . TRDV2 TGTGCCTGTGACCCCGTACTGGGGGATACGACGTACACCGATAAACTCATCTTT CACDPVLGDTTYTDKLIF
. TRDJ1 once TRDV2 TGTGCCTGTGACAAGGTTCCTACGATTTGGGGGCAACTCACCGATAAACTCATCTTT CACDKVPTIWGQLTDKLIF
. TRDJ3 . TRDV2 TGTGCCTGTGACATGGTAACACGGGGGACTCTCGAGGGGTACACCCGCCAGATGTTTTTC CACDMVTRGTLEGYTRQMFF
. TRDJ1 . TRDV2 TGTGCCTGTGACGCCACGGGGCTACACTTT CACDATGLHF
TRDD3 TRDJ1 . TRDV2 TGTGCCTGTGACACCCTCCACTGGGGGATACGCTCCCCGGACGATAAACTCATCTTT CACDTLHWGIRSPDDKLIF
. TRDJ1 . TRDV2 TGTGCCTGTGACCCACTGGTCACCGATAAACTCATCTTT CACDPLVTDKLIF
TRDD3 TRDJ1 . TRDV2 TGTGCCTGTGACACCCTCCATAGTCTGGGGGATACGGTAAGGGATAAACTCATCTTT CACDTLHSLGDTVRDKLIF
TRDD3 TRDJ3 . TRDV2 TGTGCCTGTGACACCGGCTTTACTGGGGATACGAAGGCCTGGGACACCCGACAGATGTTTTTC CACDTGFTGDTKAWDTRQMFF
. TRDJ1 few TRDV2 TGTGCCTGTGACTCAATCGGAGGGGACGATAAACTCATCTTT CACDSIGGDDKLIF
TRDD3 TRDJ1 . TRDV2 TGTGCCTGTGACCCGATTCCTACGCCTGTACTGGGGGATACCTACACCGATAAACTCATCTTT CACDPIPTPVLGDTYTDKLIF
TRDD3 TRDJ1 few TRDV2 TGTGCCTGTGACACCGTCGGAGGACTGGGGGGGGCGTACACCGATAAACTCATCTTT CACDTVGGLGGAYTDKLIF
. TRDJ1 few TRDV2 TGTGCCTGTTTCGCGGCTGGTATGGAACCCGATAAACTCATCTTT CACFAAGMEPDKLIF
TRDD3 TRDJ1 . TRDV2 TGTGCCTGTGACTCACTGGGGGATAACACCGATAAACTCATCTTT CACDSLGDNTDKLIF
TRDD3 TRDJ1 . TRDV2 TGTGCCTGTGACACGATGAAACTGGGGGATACCGGGAGGGCTACAACCGATAAACTCATCTTT CACDTMKLGDTGRATTDKLIF
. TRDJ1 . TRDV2 TGTGCCTGTGACACTATCCTAAGTCGGGATCGCCACGATAAACTCATCTTT CACDTILSRDRHDKLIF
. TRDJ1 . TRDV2 TGTGCCTGTGACACGTTGGGGGTTACCGATAAACTCATCTTT CACDTLGVTDKLIF
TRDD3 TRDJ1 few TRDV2 TGTGCCTGTGACACCGTAGGGGATACGCGAAGGGTCATTAATAAACTCATCTTT CACDTVGDTRRVINKLIF
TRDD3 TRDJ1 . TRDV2 TGTGCCTGTGACACCGTACTGGGGGATAAAAACACCGATAAACTCATCTTT CACDTVLGDKNTDKLIF
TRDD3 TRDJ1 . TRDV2 TGTGCCTGTGATCGGCTGGGGGACCAATACACCGATAAACTCATCTTT CACDRLGDQYTDKLIF
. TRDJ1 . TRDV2 TGTGCCTGTGACACAATGGGGAAGTTTAGCGATAAACTCATCTTT CACDTMGKFSDKLIF
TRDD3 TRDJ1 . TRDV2 TGTGCCTGTGACACCGTCGGGGGATACAGTAAGACCGATAAACTCATCTTT CACDTVGGYSKTDKLIF
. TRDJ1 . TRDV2 TGTGCCTGTGACGCCGTACTGGGAGACGAGGGCACCGATAAACTCATCTTT CACDAVLGDEGTDKLIF
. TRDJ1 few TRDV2 TGTGCCTGTGACACCTTGGGTAATGGGGGTACCACCGATAAACTCATCTTT CACDTLGNGGTTDKLIF
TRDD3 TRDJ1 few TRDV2 TGTGCCTGTTCTAGCCTGGGGGATTCATCCGATAAACTCATCTTT CACSSLGDSSDKLIF